This TCR beta chain comes out of a study of T cells in Graves' hyperthyroidism and ophthalmopathy. General study points: Stable hyperthyroidism was separated from ophthalmopathy by a model based on 13 V-J features.

Comment on this clonotype: Antigen unknown.

Pregnant or lactating patients were excluded, as were those with uncontrolled infection or other autoimmune disease. Amplification of TCR beta CDR3 regions used RNA as the template. Carried out on the TCR CDR3, a first-round RT-PCR used the HTBI primer set. TCRdb independently ran MiXCR on the multiplex PCR reads; one entry per CDR3 protein. The table shows just over 550,000 distinct CDR3 sequences, with about 45% occurring only once. Germline V gene lookup returns CDR1 DFQATT and CDR2 SNEGSKA (reference sequence). The CDR3 has 14 residues. V trimming: 4 bases; J trimming: 6 bases; junction bases outside the gene matches: 12.

The sequencing sample was made of peripheral blood or thyroid tissue (not recorded which). The rearrangement links TRBV20-1 to TRBJ2-7; 7 bases align to TRBD1. The receptor comes from a young woman with Graves' hyperthyroidism. CDR3 sequence (DNA): TGCAGTGCTAAAGCCGCAGGGGGTAACAGCGAGCAGTACTTC. Encoded protein: CSAKAAGGNSEQYF.